This T cell receptor beta chain was recorded in a study of shared clonotypes between healthy human individuals. Study overall: Three plates were used per donor for CD4 naive, three for CD4 memory, two for CD8 naive and one for CD8 memory. General study findings and limits: In having few donors, the study represented limited genetic and exposure-history diversity.

As for this clone: Its antigen is currently unknown.

In CD8 memory, CD45RO+ cells were put together with CCR7-negative CD45RA+ TemRA cells. Researchers divided each subset's genomic DNA evenly across several immunoSEQ plates. Only in-frame clones appear in the TCRdb table, and some are missing; sequencing was by immunoSEQ multiplex PCR. Here the sample spans about 110,000 clones, under 70% being singletons. The germline V gene has CDR1 MGHRA and CDR2 YSYEKL. This CDR3 spans 14 amino acids. Trimming cost V 4 bases and J 4 bases, with 10 bases left between them. The V call is TRBV4-1, the J call TRBJ2-2; unclear D gene. This clonotype was obtained from a woman aged 30 to 39 in good health. Sample: memory CD8+ T cells sorted from blood. The subset: CD45RO+ cells pooled with CCR7-negative TemRA cells. The CDR3 nucleotides read TGCGCCAGCAGCCTCGACGTATCCACCGGGGAGCTGTTTTTT. This sequence encodes CASSLDVSTGELFF.